The next 19 T cell receptor beta chains were all read from a single sample in a study of blood T cell repertoires in COVID-19. Method: immunoSEQ multiplex PCR; TCRdb's copy keeps in-frame clones and lacks some. This sample has a few hundred thousand clones, with around 90% found just once. Sequences were obtained from peripheral blood. Receptors were obtained from a human donor in a cohort sampled during active COVID-19.

This sequence joins TRBV5-1 and TRBJ2-1; D is undetermined. V gave up 0 bases and J gave up 6 bases, with 13 bases separating them. Per germline, CDR1 SGHRS and CDR2 YFSETQ. The CDR3 has 15 amino acids. The CDR3 loop reads CASSLVSDRSNEQFF. In DNA form, the CDR3 reads TGCGCCAGCAGCTTGGTCTCCGATCGCAGCAATGAGCAGTTCTTC.

The V gene is TRBV20-1, the J gene TRBJ1-1; D not certain. Trimming took off 7 bases at V and 11 bases at J, with 17 bases between the two ends. Germline V gene data show CDR1 as DFQATT and CDR2 as SNEGSKA (reference sequence). The CDR3 is 11 amino acids. CDR3 residues: CSVVKAREAFF. DNA of the CDR3: TGCAGTGTTGTTAAAGCCCGGGAGGCTTTCTTT.

V and J are TRBV6-1 and TRBJ2-7; a possible D gene is TRBD1 (5 bases). Germline V gene sequence: CDR1 MNHNS, CDR2 SASEGT. This CDR3 spans 14 amino acids. Between the trimmed V and J ends, which lost 1 base and 3 bases, there was a span of 10 bases. The DNA of the CDR3 is TGTGCCAGCAGTGAAGAACAGGAGAGCTACGAGCAGTACTTC. Translation gives CASSEEQESYEQYF.

This chain connects TRBV4-1 to TRBJ2-5; D uncertain. The CDR3 is 14 residues long. Trimming left V 0 bases short and J 5 bases short, with 10 bases between. Germline V lookup: CDR1 MGHRA, CDR2 YSYEKL. CDR3 amino acids: CASSQDPSEETQYF. CDR3 in DNA: TGCGCCAGCAGCCAAGATCCCTCTGAGGAGACCCAGTACTTC.

Notes on this clone: A much larger clone differs by one base, so this may be a read error. The rearrangement links TRBV12-3 or TRBV12-4 to TRBJ1-2; the D gene is possibly TRBD1 (5 bases). The CDR3 runs to 11 residues. Trimming stripped 6 bases from V and 4 bases from J, with 6 bases between. CDR3 loop: CASRGRYGYTF. Here the CDR3 DNA reads TGTGCCAGCAGGGGGCGCTATGGCTACACCTTC.

The chain recombines TRBV6-1 with TRBJ1-3, with D uncertain. CDR3 length: 15 residues. V was pared by 0 bases and J by 4 bases, with 10 bases between. The germline V gene encodes CDR1 MNHNS and CDR2 SASEGT. The DNA for the CDR3 is TGTGCCAGCAGTGAAGCGATTGCCGGGGGAAACACCATATATTTT. Protein sequence: CASSEAIAGGNTIYF.

V usage is TRBV10-3 and J usage is TRBJ2-3; the D gene is possibly TRBD2 (5 bases). The CDR3 totals 13 residues. Germline V gene sequence: CDR1 ENHRY, CDR2 SYGVKD. Trimming left V 3 bases short and J 3 bases short, with 7 bases between. In DNA, the CDR3 is TGTGCCATCAGTGATATAGCGACAGATACGCAGTATTTT. It yields the protein CAISDIATDTQYF.

In DNA form, the CDR3 reads TGTGCCAGCAGGGCGTCGACTGGATCCTACAATGAGCAGTTCTTC. It is translated as CASRASTGSYNEQFF. The chain has TRBV2 and TRBJ2-1; the D is unclear. Trimming took off 6 bases at V and 1 base at J, with 13 bases between the two ends. From germline, CDR1 is SNHLY and CDR2 FYNNEI. The CDR3 spans 15 residues.

This chain uses TRBV5-6 with TRBJ1-4, with a tentative D call TRBD1 (6 bases). Germline V lookup: CDR1 SGHDT, CDR2 YYEEEE. This CDR3 comprises 18 residues. The V end was cut by 2 bases, the J end by 1 base, with 18 bases between. The CDR3 DNA reads TGTGCCAGCAGCTTTCGTTTGCGGGGGCGGGAAACTAATGAAAAACTGTTTTTT. It is translated as CASSFRLRGRETNEKLFF.

The rearrangement uses TRBV5-1 and TRBJ1-1, with a possible D match to TRBD1 (5 bases). This CDR3 is 16 amino acids long. V was cut by 1 base and J by 4 bases, with 17 bases left in between. Germline-derived CDR1 and CDR2 are SGHRS and YFSETQ. This CDR3 reads CASSLHGRAGGTEAFF. The CDR3, as DNA: TGCGCCAGCAGCTTGCATGGCAGGGCCGGCGGCACTGAAGCTTTCTTT. Filled out from reference TRBV5-1 and TRBJ1-1, the complete variable domain reads KAGVTQTPRYLIKTRGQQVTLSCSPISGHRSVSWYQQTPGQGLQFLFEYFSETQRNKGNFPGRFSGRQFSNSRSEMNVSTLELGDSALYLCASSLHGRAGGTEAFFGQGTRLTVV.

This clone was detected once. This rearrangement joins TRBV6-1 to TRBJ1-2, with no clear D. Germline CDR1 reads MNHNS; CDR2 reads SASEGT. The CDR3 consists of 18 residues. V shed 1 base and J shed 6 bases, with 24 bases lying between them. The CDR3 is CASSEGSSHYRGIDGYTF. CDR3 nucleotide sequence: TGTGCCAGCAGTGAAGGATCTTCCCACTATCGCGGTATCGATGGCTACACCTTC.

The chain links TRBV9 to TRBJ2-3, with D maybe TRBD2 (7 bases). The V gene's germline CDR1 is SGDLS and CDR2 YYNGEE. Trimming left V 7 bases short and J 3 bases short, with 9 bases between. The CDR3 is 12 residues long. The chain's CDR3 is CASGGATDTQYF. CDR3 in DNA: TGTGCCAGCGGGGGGGCTACAGATACGCAGTATTTT.

The V and J genes are TRBV5-1 and TRBJ2-3; 7 bases match TRBD2. The CDR3 contains 15 residues. V shed 0 bases and J 3 bases; nucleotides not matched to a gene: 4. Germline CDR1 is SGHRS and CDR2 is YFSETQ. This chain's CDR3 is CASSLVLAETDTQYF. DNA of the CDR3: TGCGCCAGCAGCTTGGTCCTAGCGGAGACAGATACGCAGTATTTT.

This rearrangement joins TRBV19 to TRBJ1-1; D gene unclear. V was trimmed by 3 bases and J by 1 base, leaving 12 bases between them. The CDR3 is made up of 15 amino acids. Germline values: CDR1 LNHDA, CDR2 SQIVND (reference sequence). DNA for the CDR3: TGTGCCAGTAGTATTTCGGGGATTCAGAACACTGAAGCTTTCTTT. Its protein is CASSISGIQNTEAFF.

As regards this clone: A read error may account for a junction end that differs from germline. The chain carries TRBV7-7 and TRBJ2-2, with 9 positions matching TRBD2. Per the germline V gene, CDR1 is SSHAT and CDR2 is FNYEAQ (reference sequence). The CDR3 spans 16 residues. DNA of the CDR3: TGTGCTAGCAGTCCCGCAAGCGGGGGGACCACCGGGGAGCTGTTTTTT. Translated, it gives CASSPASGGTTGELFF. Together with reference TRBV7-7 and TRBJ2-2, the CDR3 gives the full variable domain: GAGVSQSPRYKVTKRGQDVTLRCDPISSHATLYWYQQALGQGPEFLTYFNYEAQPDKSGLPSDRFSAERPEGSISTLTIQRTEQRDSAMYRCASSPASGGTTGELFFGEGSRLTVL.

The rearrangement uses TRBV14 and TRBJ2-3; D is possibly TRBD1 (5 bases). Between the trimmed V and J ends, which lost 0 bases and 1 base, there was a span of 11 bases. There are 16 residues in the CDR3. Per the germline V gene, CDR1 is SGHDN and CDR2 is FVKESK. The DNA for the CDR3 is TGTGCCAGCAGCCAAGAAAGGGGCGGAGGCACAGATACGCAGTATTTT. Translating it yields CASSQERGGGTDTQYF.

CDR3 sequence (DNA): TGTGCCAGTAGTTCAGGGACTAGCGTAGATACGCAGTATTTT. It translates to CASSSGTSVDTQYF. This chain joins TRBV19 and TRBJ2-3; TRBD2 aligns across 10 bases. Per germline, CDR1 LNHDA and CDR2 SQIVND (reference sequence). CDR3 length: 14 residues. Trimming took 5 bases from V and 5 from J; bases not matched to a gene: 4. The entire variable domain, with the rest obtained from reference TRBV19 and TRBJ2-3, is as follows: DGGITQSPKYLFRKEGQNVTLSCEQNLNHDAMYWYRQDPGQGLRLIYYSQIVNDFQKGDIAEGYSVSREKKESFPLTVTSAQKNPTAFYLCASSSGTSVDTQYFGPGTRLTVL.

The chain employs TRBV3-1 (or the pseudogene TRBV3-2) and TRBJ1-4, with D tentatively TRBD1 (6 bases). The CDR3 runs to 16 residues. V was cut by 2 bases and J by 10 bases, with 20 bases left in between. Germline CDR1 and CDR2: LGHDT and YNNKEL (reference sequence). CDR3 in DNA: TGTGCCAGCAGCCAATGGGGGCCCGGGCCGTGGGGAAAACTGTTTTTT. Protein product: CASSQWGPGPWGKLFF.

The chain links TRBV12-3 or TRBV12-4 to TRBJ1-6; a weak D match, TRBD1 (5 bases). With 4 bases removed from V and 7 bases from J, the gap between germline ends came to 8 bases. The CDR3 is made up of 13 amino acids. This CDR3 is CASSSQGNSPLHF. The CDR3 DNA reads TGTGCCAGCAGTTCCCAGGGAAATTCACCCCTCCACTTT.